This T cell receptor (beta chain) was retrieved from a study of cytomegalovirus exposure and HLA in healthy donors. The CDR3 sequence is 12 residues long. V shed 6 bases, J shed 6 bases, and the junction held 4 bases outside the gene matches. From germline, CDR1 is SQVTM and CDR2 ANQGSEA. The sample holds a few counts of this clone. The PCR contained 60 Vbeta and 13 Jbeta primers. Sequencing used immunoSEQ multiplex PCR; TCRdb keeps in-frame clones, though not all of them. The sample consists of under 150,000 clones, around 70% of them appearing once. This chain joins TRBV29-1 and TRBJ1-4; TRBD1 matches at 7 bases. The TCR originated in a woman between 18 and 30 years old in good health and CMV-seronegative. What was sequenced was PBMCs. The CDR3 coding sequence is TGCAGCGTCTGGACAGGTGATGAAAAACTGTTTTTT. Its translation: CSVWTGDEKLFF.